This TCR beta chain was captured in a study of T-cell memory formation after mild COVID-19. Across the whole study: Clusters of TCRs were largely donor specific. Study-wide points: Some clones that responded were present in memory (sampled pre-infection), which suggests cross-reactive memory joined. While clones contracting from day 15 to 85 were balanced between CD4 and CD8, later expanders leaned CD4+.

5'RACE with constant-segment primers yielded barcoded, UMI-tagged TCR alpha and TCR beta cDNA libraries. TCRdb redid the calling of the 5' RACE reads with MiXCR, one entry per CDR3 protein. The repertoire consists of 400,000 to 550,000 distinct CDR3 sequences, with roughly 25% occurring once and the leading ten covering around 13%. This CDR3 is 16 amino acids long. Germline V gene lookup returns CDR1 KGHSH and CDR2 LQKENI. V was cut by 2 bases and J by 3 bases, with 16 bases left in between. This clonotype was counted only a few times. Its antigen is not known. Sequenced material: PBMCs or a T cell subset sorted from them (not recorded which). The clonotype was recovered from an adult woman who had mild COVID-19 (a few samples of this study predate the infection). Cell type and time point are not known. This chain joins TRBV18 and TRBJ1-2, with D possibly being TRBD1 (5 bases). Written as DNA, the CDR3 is TGTGCCAGCTCACCAGGTCCAGGGTCTCACGACTATGGCTACACCTTC. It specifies CASSPGPGSHDYGYTF.